This TCR beta chain was found in a study of blood T cell repertoires in COVID-19 (dated by TCRdb to 2018 to 2020). With regard to the full study: The collaborator samples originated in the United States, Italy and Spain and spanned the acute and convalescent phases of COVID-19. A freely available public database, intended as a resource for researchers studying the immune response to SARS-CoV-2, is where the repertoires were released. Samples came from the ongoing ImmuneRACE study (first 160 participants) plus 1,254 subjects from 6 global collaborators. The dataset comprised deeply sampled blood TCRbeta repertoires from subjects exposed to, actively infected with, or recovered from COVID-19. Sample metadata almost always included a de-identified subject ID, COVID-19 status, age in years and sex. The material from the prospective study consisted of cDNA or gDNA derived from T cells, B-cell-depleted T cells, or PBMCs. Where available, HLA class I and class II types were taken from metadata supplied by the sample provider and were not determined by assay-based typing. Broad study findings and their caveats: Clinical and demographic metadata were provided uncurated, with the amount varying by source and participant.

TCRbeta CDR3 regions were amplified from genomic DNA using the immunoSEQ Assay, a bias-controlled multiplex PCR. The study's processing was this. The number of nucleated cells in each sample was estimated by amplification of reference gene primers within the assay. Sequence reads were collapsed and filtered to measure the absolute abundance of every unique TCRbeta CDR3 rearrangement. For each sample, productive Simpson clonality was calculated as the square root of Simpson's diversity index across productive rearrangements. TCRdb carries this immuneACCESS record with in-frame sequences only. Its versions omit some clonotypes, under half of them owing to an unresolved V gene in the studies checked, with the rest unexplained. V and J calls and clone size come straight from that table; D and trimming were deduced from the DNA. This sample has under 200,000 clones in its table, and about 90% of those were observed once. Together, the top ten hold about a fifth of the sample.

Collaborating institutions collected whole blood in K2EDTA tubes following their own protocols. For TCRbeta analysis, collaborators shipped samples as frozen whole blood, isolated PBMCs, or DNA extracted from either of those sample types. Details on this clone: What this receptor recognizes is not known. Within one base of it there is no much larger clone, and no base qualities were kept.

V and J are truncated by 8 bases and 7 bases respectively, leaving an intervening sequence of 18 bases. The germline V gene gives CDR1 as SNHLY and CDR2 as FYNNEI. The CDR3, cysteine through phenylalanine, is 13 amino acids long. Only the CDR3 portion is preserved as DNA: 39 bases, with reading frame beginning at the first base. The origin of this receptor is a man aged 60 to 75 with active or convalescent COVID-19. The specimen sequenced was peripheral blood. The chain joins TRBV2 to TRBJ2-7; the D region possibly corresponds to TRBD2 (5 bases align). The sequenced DNA is TGTGCCAGCGATTTAGGCATCCCGGGGGAGCAGTACTTC. This gives the protein CASDLGIPGEQYF.